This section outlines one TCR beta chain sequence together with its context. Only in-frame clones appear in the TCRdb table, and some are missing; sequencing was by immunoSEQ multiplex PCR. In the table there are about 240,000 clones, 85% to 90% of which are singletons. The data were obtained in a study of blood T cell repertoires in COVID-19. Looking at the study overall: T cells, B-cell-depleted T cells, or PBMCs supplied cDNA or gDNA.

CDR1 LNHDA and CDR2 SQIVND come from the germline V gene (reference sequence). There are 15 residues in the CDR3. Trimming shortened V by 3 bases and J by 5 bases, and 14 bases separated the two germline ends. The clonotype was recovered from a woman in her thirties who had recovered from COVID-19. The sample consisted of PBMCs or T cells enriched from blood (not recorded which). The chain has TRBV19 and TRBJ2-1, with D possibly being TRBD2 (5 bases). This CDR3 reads CASSIQRIFHNEQFF. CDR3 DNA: TGTGCCAGTAGTATCCAGCGGATTTTTCACAATGAGCAGTTCTTC.